Listed below are T cell receptor beta chains from one sample, sequenced in a study of CD8+ T cells in alopecia areata. TCRdb's copy holds only in-frame clones and misses some; the assay was immunoSEQ multiplex PCR. The table lists some 130,000 clones, around 60% of them singletons. Sequencing was performed on CD4+ T cells sorted from blood, taken at week 0. The source of these receptors is a human donor with alopecia areata. The CDR3 runs from the conserved cysteine through the conserved F or W. A D gene is named only where the DNA matches it firmly. Size values are once, few and many counts, or a class for expanded clones, and some rows have none.

CDR3aa | CDR3nt | len | v_gene | abundance | d_gene | j_gene
CSVRELTNTEAFF | TGCAGCGTGCGAGAGCTTACGAACACTGAAGCTTTCTTT | 13 | TRBV29-1 | - | - | TRBJ1-1
CASSTVRTTQYF | TGTGCCAGCAGTACGGTTAGGACGACCCAGTACTTC | 12 | TRBV2 | once | - | TRBJ2-5
CASSWDRSNTEAFF | TGTGCCAGCAGTTGGGACAGGTCGAACACTGAAGCTTTCTTT | 14 | TRBV2 | - | TRBD1 | TRBJ1-1
CASSFRRATEAFF | TGTGCCAGCAGCTTTAGGAGAGCCACTGAAGCTTTCTTT | 13 | TRBV11-1 | once | - | TRBJ1-1
CASSQDLTGAGALHF | TGCGCCAGCAGCCAAGATCTCACGGGGGCTGGGGCCCTCCACTTT | 15 | TRBV4-1 | few | - | TRBJ1-6
CASSLERGALGWQFF | TGTGCCAGCAGCTTAGAGCGGGGGGCTCTAGGATGGCAGTTCTTC | 15 | TRBV7-2 | - | TRBD2 | TRBJ2-1
CASSPSGGGTEAFF | TGCGCCAGCAGCCCGTCGGGTGGGGGAACTGAAGCTTTCTTT | 14 | TRBV4-1 | - | - | TRBJ1-1
CASSPRTGGETSNQPQHF | TGTGCCAGCAGCCCCCGGACAGGGGGCGAGACGAGCAATCAGCCCCAGCATTTT | 18 | TRBV7-2 | - | TRBD1 | TRBJ1-5
CASSQDRLINYGYTF | TGCGCCAGCAGCCAAGATCGGCTGATTAACTATGGCTACACCTTC | 15 | TRBV4-1 | few | - | TRBJ1-2
CASSHTGTSYNEQFF | TGCGCCAGCAGCCATACCGGGACCTCCTACAATGAGCAGTTCTTC | 15 | TRBV4-1 | few | - | TRBJ2-1
CASSLGLAGATDTQYF | TGTGCCAGCAGCTTAGGGCTAGCGGGGGCCACAGATACGCAGTATTTT | 16 | TRBV7-9 | - | TRBD2 | TRBJ2-3
CASSQLAGIYSPLHF | TGTGCCAGCAGCCAATTAGCAGGGATTTATTCACCCCTCCACTTT | 15 | TRBV16 | - | - | TRBJ1-6
CASSQVSGLAGGRRDTQYF | TGTGCCAGCAGCCAAGTCTCGGGACTAGCGGGGGGGAGACGAGATACGCAGTATTTT | 19 | TRBV4-2 | few | TRBD2 | TRBJ2-3
CATTTGSGANVLTF | TGTGCCACAACCACGGGGTCTGGGGCCAACGTCCTGACTTTC | 14 | TRBV10-3 | - | - | TRBJ2-6
CASSQDRGTGVLQETQYF | TGCGCCAGCAGCCAAGATAGAGGGACAGGGGTGCTCCAAGAGACCCAGTACTTC | 18 | TRBV4-1 | few | TRBD1 | TRBJ2-5